These 5 T cell receptor beta chains came from one sample sequenced in a study of blood T cell repertoires in COVID-19. Clones were read by immunoSEQ multiplex PCR, and TCRdb kept only the in-frame ones, dropping some. The sample shows about 270,000 clones, around 90% of them seen only once. Specimen: peripheral blood. The origin of the receptors is a man aged 45-65 years with acute or convalescent COVID-19.

The chain's CDR3 is CASSVGGMLSEAFF. CDR3 DNA sequence: TGTGCCAGCAGCGTAGGAGGCATGTTATCTGAAGCTTTCTTT. The chain is built from TRBV9 and TRBJ1-1; D ambiguous. V was cut by 0 bases and J by 6 bases, with 12 bases left in between. From germline, CDR1 is SGDLS and CDR2 YYNGEE. This CDR3 has 14 residues.

The chain has TRBV19 and TRBJ2-1; 12 positions agree with TRBD2. V lost 4 bases to trimming and J lost 8 bases; unmatched junction nucleotides: 6. Germline V gives CDR1 LNHDA, CDR2 SQIVND (reference sequence). The CDR3 runs 15 residues. This CDR3 reads CASSKPSGGADEQFF. In nucleotides, the CDR3 is TGTGCCAGTAGTAAACCTAGCGGGGGGGCCGATGAGCAGTTCTTC.

The V call is TRBV5-6, the J call TRBJ1-5, with TRBD1 matching over 7 bases. J was trimmed by 7 bases and V by 0 bases; bases with no gene match: 7. CDR1 SGHDT and CDR2 YYEEEE come from the germline V gene. The CDR3 covers 15 residues. The CDR3 reads CASSLGDSFGQPQHF. CDR3 nucleotides: TGTGCCAGCAGCTTGGGGGACAGCTTCGGCCAGCCCCAGCATTTT.

The chain is built from TRBV7-3 and TRBJ2-3; TRBD2 matches at 8 bases. The V gene end was trimmed by 2 bases and the J gene end by 9 bases; junction bases not matched to a gene: 16. Germline V gene sequence: CDR1 SGHTA, CDR2 FQGTGA. The CDR3 loop spans 17 amino acids. The DNA for the CDR3 is TGTGCCAGCAGCTTAGCTTGGCTTAGCGGGGTAGGTGCCACGCAGTATTTT. Its protein is CASSLAWLSGVGATQYF.

The chain has TRBV27 and TRBJ1-5; D remains ambiguous. This CDR3 has 15 residues. V was cut by 1 base and J by 0 bases, with 7 bases left in between. CDR1 and CDR2 (germline): MNHEY, SMNVEV (reference sequence). The CDR3 protein is CASSLYGISNQPQHF. CDR3 in DNA: TGTGCCAGCAGTTTATACGGTATTAGCAATCAGCCCCAGCATTTT.